Reported below is one T cell receptor beta chain. The data are from a study of T cell responses to AZD1222 COVID-19 vaccine. Data came from immunoSEQ multiplex PCR; TCRdb stores just in-frame clones and leaves some out. Altogether 140,000 to 150,000 clones are present, roughly 92% being singletons, with the ten largest covering around 1.7%. V dropped 0 bases and J dropped 3; count of bases not matched to a gene: 4. Germline V lookup: CDR1 SGHRS, CDR2 YFSETQ. CDR3 size: 16 residues. Material: peripheral blood, obtained on day 0 of AZD1222 vaccination. The rearrangement uses TRBV5-1 and TRBJ2-1; 9 bases match TRBD2. This clonotype was obtained from an adult in good health. CDR3 amino acids: CASSLAGSGSYNEQFF. The CDR3 DNA is TGCGCCAGCAGCTTGGCCGGTAGCGGGAGCTACAATGAGCAGTTCTTC.